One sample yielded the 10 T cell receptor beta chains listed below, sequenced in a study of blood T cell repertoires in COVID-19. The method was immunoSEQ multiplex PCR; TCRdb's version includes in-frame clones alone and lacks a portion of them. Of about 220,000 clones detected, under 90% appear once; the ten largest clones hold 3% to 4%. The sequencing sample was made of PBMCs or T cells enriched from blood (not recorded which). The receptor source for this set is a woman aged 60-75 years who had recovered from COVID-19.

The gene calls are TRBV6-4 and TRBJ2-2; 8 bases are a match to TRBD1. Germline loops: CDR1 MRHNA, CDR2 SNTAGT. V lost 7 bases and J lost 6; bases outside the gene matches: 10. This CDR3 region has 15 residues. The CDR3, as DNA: TGTGCCAGCAAAAAAGGACAGGGCGACTCCGGGGAGCTGTTTTTT. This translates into CASKKGQGDSGELFF.

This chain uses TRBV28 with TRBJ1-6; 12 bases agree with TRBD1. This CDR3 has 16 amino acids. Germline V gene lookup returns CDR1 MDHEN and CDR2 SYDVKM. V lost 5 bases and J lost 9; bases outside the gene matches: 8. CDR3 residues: CASSLGTGGFSSPLHF. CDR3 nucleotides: TGTGCCAGCAGTCTCGGGACAGGGGGCTTCTCTTCACCCCTCCACTTT.

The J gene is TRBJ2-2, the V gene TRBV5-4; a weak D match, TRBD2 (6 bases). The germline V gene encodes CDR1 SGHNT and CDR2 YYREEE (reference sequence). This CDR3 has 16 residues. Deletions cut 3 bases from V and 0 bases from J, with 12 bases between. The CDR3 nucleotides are TGTGCCAGCAGCTCCGCCGGGACTGCGAACACCGGGGAGCTGTTTTTT. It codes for CASSSAGTANTGELFF. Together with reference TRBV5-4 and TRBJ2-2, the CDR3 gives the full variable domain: ETGVTQSPTHLIKTRGQQVTLRCSSQSGHNTVSWYQQALGQGPQFIFQYYREEENGRGNFPPRFSGLQFPNYSSELNVNALELDDSALYLCASSSAGTANTGELFFGEGSRLTVL.

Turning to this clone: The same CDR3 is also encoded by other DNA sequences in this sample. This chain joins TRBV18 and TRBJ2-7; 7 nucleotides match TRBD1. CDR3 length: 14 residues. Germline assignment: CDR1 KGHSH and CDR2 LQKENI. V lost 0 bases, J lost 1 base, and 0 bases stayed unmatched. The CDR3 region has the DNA TGTGCCAGCTCACCACCGGGACAGTCCTACGAGCAGTACTTC. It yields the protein CASSPPGQSYEQYF.

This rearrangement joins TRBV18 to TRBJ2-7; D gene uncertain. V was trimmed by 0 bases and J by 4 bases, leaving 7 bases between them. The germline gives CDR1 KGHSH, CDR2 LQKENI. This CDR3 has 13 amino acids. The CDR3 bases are TGTGCCAGCTCACCACCGACTGGGTACGAGCAGTACTTC. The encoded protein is CASSPPTGYEQYF.

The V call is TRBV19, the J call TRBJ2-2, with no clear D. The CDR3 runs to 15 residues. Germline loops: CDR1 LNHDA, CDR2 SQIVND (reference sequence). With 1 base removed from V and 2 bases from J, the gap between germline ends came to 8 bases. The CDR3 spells CASSIGPSNTGELFF. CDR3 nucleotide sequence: TGTGCCAGTAGTATAGGGCCCAGTAACACCGGGGAGCTGTTTTTT.

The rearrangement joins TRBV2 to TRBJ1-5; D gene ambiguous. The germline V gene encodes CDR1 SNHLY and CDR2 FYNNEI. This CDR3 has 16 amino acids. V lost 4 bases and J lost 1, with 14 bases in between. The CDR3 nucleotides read TGTGCCAGCAGTGGAGAAGGTGGGCAGAGCAATCAGCCCCAGCATTTT. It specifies CASSGEGGQSNQPQHF.

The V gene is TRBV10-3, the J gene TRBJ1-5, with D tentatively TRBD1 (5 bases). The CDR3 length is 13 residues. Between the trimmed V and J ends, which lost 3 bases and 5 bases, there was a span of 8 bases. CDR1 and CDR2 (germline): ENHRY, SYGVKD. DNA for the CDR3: TGTGCCATCAGTGAACAGGAGCATCAGCCCCAGCATTTT. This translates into CAISEQEHQPQHF.

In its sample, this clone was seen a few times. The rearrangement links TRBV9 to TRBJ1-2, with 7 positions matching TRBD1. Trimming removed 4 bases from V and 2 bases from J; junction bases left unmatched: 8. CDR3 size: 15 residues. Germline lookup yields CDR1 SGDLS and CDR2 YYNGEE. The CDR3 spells CASSPTLQGNYGYTF. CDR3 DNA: TGTGCCAGCAGCCCAACTTTACAGGGGAACTATGGCTACACCTTC. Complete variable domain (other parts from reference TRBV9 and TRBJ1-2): DSGVTQTPKHLITATGQRVTLRCSPRSGDLSVYWYQQSLDQGLQFLIQYYNGEERAKGNILERFSAQQFPDLHSELNLSSLELGDSALYFCASSPTLQGNYGYTFGSGTRLTVV.

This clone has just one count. CDR3 protein: CASSPSSYTQYF. In DNA form, the CDR3 reads TGTGCCAGCAGCCCCTCCTCCTATACGCAGTATTTT. The rearrangement joins TRBV7-8 to TRBJ2-3; no firm D call. The CDR3 sequence is 12 residues long. V shed 5 bases and J shed 7 bases, with 10 bases lying between them. The germline gives CDR1 SGHVS, CDR2 FQNEAQ.